Sequencing of this TCR beta chain was carried out in a study of somatic mutations in cytotoxic T cells in rheumatoid arthritis. The wider study: Collection of patient blood (approximately 30 ml EDTA) took place right after diagnosis, before any treatment. Findings of the study overall: For patients with rheumatoid arthritis, CD8+ clonality went up with age, while healthy controls showed no such change.

The length of the CDR3 is 15 residues. In germline, CDR1 is SGHVS, CDR2 FQNEAQ. V dropped 5 bases and J dropped 5; count of bases not matched to a gene: 8. Sequencing used immunoSEQ multiplex PCR; TCRdb keeps in-frame clones, though not all of them. The top ten hold 10% of the sample, which has 15,000 or so clones, 55% to 85% seen once. Points on this clone: No antigen is known for it.

The V call is TRBV7-8, the J call TRBJ2-1, with 8 bases that match TRBD2. Input material: CD8+ T cells sorted from blood. The TCR originated in an adult with rheumatoid arthritis. This CDR3 reads CASSRAGAVNNEQFF. In nucleotides, the CDR3 is TGTGCCAGCAGCCGAGCGGGGGCCGTAAACAATGAGCAGTTCTTC.